Listed below are T cell receptor beta chains from one sample, sequenced in a study of blood T cell repertoires in COVID-19. Assay used: immunoSEQ multiplex PCR; TCRdb lists only in-frame clones, some missing. The sample holds 180,000 or so clones, 84% seen once. The material sequenced was peripheral blood. Receptor source: a man between 35 and 55 years old who had recovered from COVID-19. Each CDR3 is given with its conserved first and last residue. A D gene is named only where the DNA matches it firmly. The size entry is marked missing in some rows and otherwise reads once, few, many or a size class.

>-|TRBJ2-7|TRBV29-1|-
TGCAGCGTTGAAGGAGGTACCTACGAGCAGTACTTC
CSVEGGTYEQYF
>-|TRBJ1-2|TRBV5-4|-
TGTGCCAGCAGCTTAATGGGGCACCACTATGGCTACACCTTC
CASSLMGHHYGYTF
>-|TRBJ1-5|TRBV18|-
TGTGCCAGCTCACTCTCAGACAGCCAGCCCCAGCATTTT
CASSLSDSQPQHF
>-|TRBJ2-7|TRBV2|TRBD1
TGTGCCAGTCAGGGGGCATACGAGCAGTACTTC
CASQGAYEQYF
>few|TRBJ1-3|TRBV6-1|-
TGTGCCAGCAGTGAAGAGCCAGGGCTCTCTGGAAACACCATATATTTT
CASSEEPGLSGNTIYF
>-|TRBJ2-7|TRBV20-1|-
TGCAGTGCTAGTCGTCCCGGGGGAGGCGACGAGCAGTACTTC
CSASRPGGGDEQYF
>-|TRBJ1-1|TRBV29-1|-
TGCAGCGTTGAGTCAGGGGTGAGGACTGAAGCTTTCTTT
CSVESGVRTEAFF
>-|TRBJ2-1|TRBV12-3/TRBV12-4|-
TGTGCCAGCAGCAGCGCGGGTTTTGAGTTCTTC
CASSSAGFEFF
>-|TRBJ1-4|TRBV4-1|-
TGCGCCAGCAGCCAGTCAGTGGCGGATGAAAAACTGTTTTTT
CASSQSVADEKLFF
>-|TRBJ2-2|TRBV19|-
TGTGCCAGTAGTATTCTAGATACGAACACCGGGGAGCTGTTTTTT
CASSILDTNTGELFF
>-|TRBJ2-7|TRBV24-1|-
TGTGCCACCAGTGACTCTAACTACGAGCAGTACTTC
CATSDSNYEQYF
>-|TRBJ1-6|TRBV5-1|-
TGCGCCAGCAAACTGGGCGATAATTCACCCCTCCACTTT
CASKLGDNSPLHF